This T cell receptor beta chain emerged from a study of Ad26.COV2.S vaccination and SARS-CoV-2 variants. Study overall: Donor was assigned to the Ad26.COV2.S arm of trial COV1001.

Only in-frame clones appear in the TCRdb table, and some are missing; sequencing was by immunoSEQ multiplex PCR. The table includes 300,000 to 500,000 clones, approximately 86% detected once. CDR1 and CDR2 (germline): MNHNY, SVGAGI (reference sequence). Trimming removed 10 bases at V and 4 bases at J, with 16 bases between. This CDR3 has 13 residues. The treatment denotes: about 20 received Ad26.COV2.S at low or high dose, single or two shots; about 5 received placebo; per-sample allocation not given. Sampling was performed 63 days after the first vaccine or placebo injection. The chain is built from TRBV6-6 and TRBJ1-1, with D possibly TRBD1 on 6 matching bases. The sequences come from peripheral blood, collected in a trial of Ad26.COV2.S vaccine versus placebo. The TCR originated in a person aged 18-65 years who received the Ad26.COV2.S COVID-19 vaccine or a placebo. The CDR3 nucleotides are TGTGCCACCCTGCGGGGGGGGGCCACTGAAGCTTTCTTT. Protein sequence: CATLRGGATEAFF.